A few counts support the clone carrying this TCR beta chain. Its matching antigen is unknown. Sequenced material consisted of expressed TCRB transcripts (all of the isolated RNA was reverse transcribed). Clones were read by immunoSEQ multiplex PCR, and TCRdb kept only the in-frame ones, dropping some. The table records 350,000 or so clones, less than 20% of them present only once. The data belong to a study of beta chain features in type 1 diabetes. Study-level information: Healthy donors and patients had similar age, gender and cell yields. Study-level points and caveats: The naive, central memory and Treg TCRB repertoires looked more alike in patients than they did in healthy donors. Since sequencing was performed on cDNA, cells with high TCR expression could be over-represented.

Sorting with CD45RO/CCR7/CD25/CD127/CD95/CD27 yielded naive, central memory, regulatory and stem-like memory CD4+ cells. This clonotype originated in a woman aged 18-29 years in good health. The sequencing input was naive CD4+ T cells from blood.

In nucleotides, the CDR3 is TGCGCCAGCAGCCAACCGACTAGCGGGAGGGCCAATGAGCAGTTCTTC. It translates to CASSQPTSGRANEQFF. The gene calls are TRBV4-1 and TRBJ2-1; 14 positions match TRBD2. The germline V gene has CDR1 MGHRA and CDR2 YSYEKL. The CDR3 has 16 amino acids. Germline trimming cut 2 bases from V and 6 bases from J; bases unmatched to any gene: 3.